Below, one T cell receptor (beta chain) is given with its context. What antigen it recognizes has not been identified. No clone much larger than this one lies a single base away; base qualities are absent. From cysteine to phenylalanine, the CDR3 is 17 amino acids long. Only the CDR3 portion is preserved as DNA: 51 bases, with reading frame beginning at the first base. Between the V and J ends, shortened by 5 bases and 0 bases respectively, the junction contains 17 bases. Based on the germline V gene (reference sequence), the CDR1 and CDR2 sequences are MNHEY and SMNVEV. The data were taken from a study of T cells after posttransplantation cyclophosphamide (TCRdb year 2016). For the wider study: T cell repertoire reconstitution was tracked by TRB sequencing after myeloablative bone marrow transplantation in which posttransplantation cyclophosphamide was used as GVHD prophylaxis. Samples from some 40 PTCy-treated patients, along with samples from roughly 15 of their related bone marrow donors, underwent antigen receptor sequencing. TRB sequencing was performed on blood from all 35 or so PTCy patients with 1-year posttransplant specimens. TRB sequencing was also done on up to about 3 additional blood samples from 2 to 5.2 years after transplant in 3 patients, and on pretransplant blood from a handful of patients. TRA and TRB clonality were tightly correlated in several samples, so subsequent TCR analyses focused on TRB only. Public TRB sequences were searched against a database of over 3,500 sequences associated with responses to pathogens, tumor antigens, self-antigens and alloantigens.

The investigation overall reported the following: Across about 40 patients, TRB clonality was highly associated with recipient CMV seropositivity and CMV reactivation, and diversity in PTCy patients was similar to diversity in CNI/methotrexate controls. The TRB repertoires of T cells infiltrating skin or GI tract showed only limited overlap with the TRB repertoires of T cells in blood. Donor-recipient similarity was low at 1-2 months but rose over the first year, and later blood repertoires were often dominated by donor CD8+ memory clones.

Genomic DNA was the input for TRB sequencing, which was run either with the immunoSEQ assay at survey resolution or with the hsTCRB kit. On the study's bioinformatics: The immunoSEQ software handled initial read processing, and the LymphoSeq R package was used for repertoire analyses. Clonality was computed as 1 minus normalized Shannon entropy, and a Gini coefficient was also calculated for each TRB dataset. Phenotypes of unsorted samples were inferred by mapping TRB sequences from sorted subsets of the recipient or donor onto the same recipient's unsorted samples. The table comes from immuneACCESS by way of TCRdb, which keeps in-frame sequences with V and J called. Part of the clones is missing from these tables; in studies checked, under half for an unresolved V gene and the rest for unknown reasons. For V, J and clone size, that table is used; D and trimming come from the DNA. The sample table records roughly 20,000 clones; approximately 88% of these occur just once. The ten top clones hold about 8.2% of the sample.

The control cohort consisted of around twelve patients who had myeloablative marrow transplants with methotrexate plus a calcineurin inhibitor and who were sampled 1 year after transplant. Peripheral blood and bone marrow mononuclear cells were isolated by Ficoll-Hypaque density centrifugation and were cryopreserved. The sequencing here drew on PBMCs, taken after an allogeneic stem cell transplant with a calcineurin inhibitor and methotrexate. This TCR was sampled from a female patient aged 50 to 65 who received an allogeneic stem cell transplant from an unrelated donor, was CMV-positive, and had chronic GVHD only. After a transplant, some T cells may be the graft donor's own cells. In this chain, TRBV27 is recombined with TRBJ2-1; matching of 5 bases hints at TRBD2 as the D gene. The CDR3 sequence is CASSPYSTAASYNEQFF. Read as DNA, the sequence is TGTGCCAGCAGTCCTTACTCCACAGCGGCCTCCTACAATGAGCAGTTCTTC.